The sequence of this TCR beta chain was determined in a study of blood T cell repertoires in COVID-19 (dated by TCRdb to the early 2020s). Looking at the study overall: Collaborator samples came from the United States, Italy and Spain and covered acute and convalescent phases of COVID-19. The material from the prospective study consisted of cDNA or gDNA derived from T cells, B-cell-depleted T cells, or PBMCs. Deeply sampled blood TCRbeta repertoires from subjects exposed to, actively infected with, or recovered from COVID-19 were included in the dataset. The repertoires were released in a freely available public database meant as a resource for research on the immune response to SARS-CoV-2. The samples were drawn from the first 160 participants of the ongoing ImmuneRACE study and from over a thousand subjects provided by 6 global collaborators. A de-identified subject ID, COVID-19 status, age in years and sex were almost always included in the sample metadata. Where HLA class I and class II types were available, the types were taken from metadata supplied by the sample provider, not from assay-based typing.

A word on this clone: What antigen it recognizes has not been identified. No base quality values were provided; no much bigger clone lies one nucleotide off.

From a lookup of the germline V gene, CDR1 and CDR2 are SGHRS and YFSETQ. V is trimmed back by 3 bases and J by 2 bases, and the junction contains 5 bases that no gene match accounts for. The cysteine opens and the phenylalanine closes a CDR3 of 17 amino acids. Just CDR3 DNA is preserved here, 51 bases in frame from base 1. TCRbeta CDR3 regions were amplified from genomic DNA by means of the immunoSEQ Assay, a bias-controlled multiplex PCR. As for the authors' bioinformatics: Within the assay, amplification of reference gene primers was used to estimate how many nucleated cells each sample contained. To quantify the absolute abundance of each unique TCRbeta CDR3 rearrangement, sequence reads were collapsed and filtered. Productive Simpson clonality was computed per sample as the square root of Simpson's diversity index over productive rearrangements. TCRdb limited this immuneACCESS table to in-frame rearrangements with V and J called. A share of clones is missing; checked studies link under half to unresolved V genes, and the rest is unexplained. The DNA gave D and trimming, while V, J and clone size come from that table. For this sample there are about 220,000 clones; about four fifths appear just once. 3% to 4.5% of the sample is taken by the ten largest.

Summary of the overall study and its limitations: How much clinical and demographic metadata was included differed by source and by participant, and the metadata was provided uncurated.

Participants in the prospective study were aged roughly 18 to 89 years, lived in 24 United States geographic areas, and enrolled through a virtual design. In the prospective study, participants were assigned to cohorts based on the clinical history participants reported in a screening survey and a study questionnaire. A participant counted as exposed if, within 2 weeks of entering the study, that participant had been in contact with someone who had a PCR-confirmed or clinician-diagnosed COVID-19 case. In the prospective study, mobile phlebotomists collected whole blood, serum and a nasopharyngeal or oropharyngeal swab from each participant. Prospective study participants could optionally give additional blood draws and questionnaires over an approximately two-month period. Before DNA extraction, blood samples from the prospective study were shipped at room temperature or frozen.

The receptor was derived from a woman aged 40 to 50 who had been exposed to COVID-19. The chain is assembled from TRBV5-1 and TRBJ2-5; TRBD2 fits 15 bases in the junction. Sequencing was carried out using PBMCs or T cells enriched from blood (not recorded which). The DNA is as follows: TGCGCCAGCAGCTCGGGACTAGCGGGGGGCAAACAAGAGACCCAGTACTTC. Translated, this gives CASSSGLAGGKQETQYF.